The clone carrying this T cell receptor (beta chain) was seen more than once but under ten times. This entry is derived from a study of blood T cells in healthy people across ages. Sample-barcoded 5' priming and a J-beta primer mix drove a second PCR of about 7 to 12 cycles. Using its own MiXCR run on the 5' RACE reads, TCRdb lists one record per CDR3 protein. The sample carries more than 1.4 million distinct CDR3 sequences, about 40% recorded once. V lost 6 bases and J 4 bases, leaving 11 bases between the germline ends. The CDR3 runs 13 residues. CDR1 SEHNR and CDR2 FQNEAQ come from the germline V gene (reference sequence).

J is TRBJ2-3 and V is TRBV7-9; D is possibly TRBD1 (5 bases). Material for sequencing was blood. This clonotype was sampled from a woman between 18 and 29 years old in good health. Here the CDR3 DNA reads TGTGCCAGCAGGACGGACAAATCAGATACGCAGTATTTT. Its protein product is CASRTDKSDTQYF.